This T cell receptor beta chain was documented in a study of beta chain features in type 1 diabetes. Study results and caveats: Moderate yet significant TCRB CDR3 shortening was seen in Type 1 diabetes patients in all four CD4+ subsets.

Sequenced material consisted of expressed TCRB transcripts (all of the isolated RNA was reverse transcribed). Here immunoSEQ multiplex PCR was the method, and the copy in TCRdb shows in-frame clones only, minus some. The sample lists 200,000 to 300,000 clones, roughly 14% occurring once. A few counts support this clone. Antigen unknown. The germline V gene encodes CDR1 MNHEY and CDR2 SVGAGI. The CDR3 extends over 15 amino acids. The V end was cut by 6 bases, the J end by 0 bases, with 14 bases between. Sorting gave populations that all exceeded 95% purity. The sequence derives from a man aged 25-45 years with type 1 diabetes. This sequence joins TRBV6-5 and TRBJ1-2, with D possibly TRBD1 on 6 matching bases. The sequencing input was naive CD4+ T cells from blood. CDR3 region: CASRHPRTANYGYTF. CDR3 DNA sequence: TGTGCCAGCAGACATCCCCGGACAGCTAACTATGGCTACACCTTC.